These 19 T cell receptor beta chains originate from one sample sequenced in a study of CD4 T cell repertoires in COVID-19. Profiled with immunoSEQ multiplex PCR; TCRdb holds only in-frame clones, not every one. The table has fewer than 100,000 clones, around 82% seen once. The material sequenced was CD4+ T cells from peripheral blood, taken after recovery from COVID-19. The receptors here all came from a human donor who had COVID-19.

This rearrangement joins TRBV20-1 to TRBJ2-5; TRBD2 aligns across 7 bases. The CDR3 is made up of 13 amino acids. V shed 3 bases and J 5 bases; nucleotides not matched to a gene: 6. From germline, CDR1 is DFQATT and CDR2 SNEGSKA (reference sequence). CDR3 coding DNA: TGCAGTGCTAGTGGGCGGGAGTTGGAGACCCAGTACTTC. Translated: CSASGRELETQYF.

CDR3 nucleotide sequence: TGTGCCAGCAGGCGAGCCCGGGAAGGGAACACTGAAGCTTTCTTT. Translation: CASRRAREGNTEAFF. The chain has TRBV2 and TRBJ1-1, with D uncertain. Germline V gives CDR1 SNHLY, CDR2 FYNNEI. Trimming removed 6 bases at V and 1 base at J, with 15 bases between. This CDR3 is built from 15 residues.

V usage is TRBV19 and J usage is TRBJ2-2, with TRBD1 matching 10 bases. This CDR3 has 17 residues. Germline V lookup: CDR1 LNHDA, CDR2 SQIVND (reference sequence). V lost 10 bases and J lost 6; bases outside the gene matches: 17. CDR3 bases: TGTGCCACCCGAACAAGAACCGGGACAGGGGTGTCCGGGGAGCTGTTTTTT. This codes for CATRTRTGTGVSGELFF.

V usage is TRBV18 and J usage is TRBJ1-2, with TRBD1 as a possible D gene (5 bases). From germline, CDR1 is KGHSH and CDR2 LQKENI. The CDR3 consists of 15 residues. Trimming took 4 bases from V and 2 from J, leaving 14 bases between them. Here the CDR3 reads CASSLPTAFNYGYTF. For the CDR3, the DNA is TGTGCCAGCTCACTCCCGACAGCCTTCAACTATGGCTACACCTTC.

The CDR3 protein is CASDNSRRFSTDTQYF. The CDR3 nucleotides read TGTGCCAGCGATAATAGCAGGCGCTTTAGCACAGATACGCAGTATTTT. The chain joins TRBV13 to TRBJ2-3; D not certain. V was clipped by 8 bases and J by 0 bases, with 18 bases between them. This CDR3 has 16 amino acids. CDR1 and CDR2 (germline): PRHDT, FYEKMQ (reference sequence).

The chain combines TRBV10-2 with TRBJ2-5; D may be TRBD1 or TRBD2 (5 bases each). The germline V gene encodes CDR1 WSHSY and CDR2 SAAADI. CDR3 size: 15 residues. V shed 5 bases and J shed 5 bases, with 18 bases lying between them. The CDR3 protein is CASSPPDGTLETQYF. The CDR3 DNA reads as TGCGCCAGCAGTCCACCGGACGGGACCTTGGAGACCCAGTACTTC.

The V call is TRBV7-9, the J call TRBJ2-5, with 7 bases aligning to TRBD2. Unmatched junction bases numbered 12, after V lost 11 bases and J lost 9 bases. CDR3 length: 12 amino acids. Germline-derived CDR1 and CDR2 are SEHNR and FQNEAQ (reference sequence). CDR3 bases: TGTGCCGCTGGTGGACTGCGGGAGTCCCAGTACTTC. The encoded protein is CAAGGLRESQYF.

This chain links TRBV6-1 with TRBJ1-3; D ambiguous. From germline, CDR1 is MNHNS and CDR2 SASEGT. Deletions cut 0 bases from V and 0 bases from J, with 9 bases between. The CDR3 is 16 residues long. The CDR3 reads CASSEALQSSGNTIYF. The DNA for the CDR3 is TGTGCCAGCAGTGAAGCGCTTCAGAGCTCTGGAAACACCATATATTTT.

The J gene is TRBJ1-1, the V gene TRBV28, with D possibly TRBD1 on 5 matching bases. CDR1 is MDHEN and CDR2 is SYDVKM in the germline V gene. CDR3 length: 16 residues. Trimming cost V 2 bases and J 0 bases, with 13 bases left between them. The CDR3 region is CASSLAGDRVNTEAFF. CDR3 nucleotide sequence: TGTGCCAGCAGTTTAGCTGGGGACCGCGTGAACACTGAAGCTTTCTTT.

This clone was detected a few times. This chain joins TRBV5-1 and TRBJ2-1; the D is unclear. V lost 1 base and J lost 6, with 8 bases in between. The CDR3 has 13 residues. Germline loops: CDR1 SGHRS, CDR2 YFSETQ. The CDR3 region has the DNA TGCGCCAGCAGCTTGATAGGGCTCAATGAGCAGTTCTTC. It specifies CASSLIGLNEQFF.

This sequence joins TRBV5-1 and TRBJ2-7; D is possibly TRBD2 (5 bases). V was pared by 2 bases and J by 2 bases, with 8 bases between. Per the germline V gene, CDR1 is SGHRS and CDR2 is YFSETQ. The CDR3 covers 13 residues. The CDR3 sequence: CASSFSGPYEQYF. CDR3 coding DNA: TGCGCCAGCAGCTTCAGCGGTCCCTACGAGCAGTACTTC.

The chain employs TRBV19 and TRBJ1-2; unclear D gene. CDR3 length: 15 amino acids. V was clipped by 0 bases and J by 3 bases, with 11 bases between them. Germline V gives CDR1 LNHDA, CDR2 SQIVND (reference sequence). The CDR3 sequence is CASSIEAPPYYGYTF. CDR3 bases: TGTGCCAGTAGTATAGAGGCACCACCCTACTATGGCTACACCTTC.

The chain has TRBV18 and TRBJ2-5, with D perhaps TRBD2 (5 bases). CDR1 and CDR2 from the germline V gene are KGHSH and LQKENI. There are 14 residues in the CDR3. Trimming left V 2 bases short and J 3 bases short, with 10 bases between. The CDR3 region has the DNA TGTGCCAGCTCACCATCGCACGGGGAAGAGACCCAGTACTTC. Encoded protein: CASSPSHGEETQYF.

Written as DNA, the CDR3 is TGTGCCAGCAGCCCCTGGTCTAGCGGGGGAACCTACGAGCAGTACTTC. It translates to CASSPWSSGGTYEQYF. This chain connects TRBV4-2 to TRBJ2-7; 10 nucleotides agree with TRBD2. The V segment lost 4 bases and the J segment 2 bases; nucleotides outside the gene matches: 8. Germline loops: CDR1 LGHNA, CDR2 YNFKEQ. This CDR3 has 16 amino acids.

The V and J genes are TRBV5-4 and TRBJ2-1, with D hard to call. The CDR3 sequence is 16 residues long. CDR1 and CDR2 from the germline V gene are SGHNT and YYREEE (reference sequence). V gave up 4 bases and J gave up 5 bases, with 19 bases separating them. CDR3 sequence (DNA): TGTGCCAGCAGCCCCTACCCCGCCACGCCCAACAATGAGCAGTTCTTC. The encoded protein is CASSPYPATPNNEQFF. Full variable domain (rest looked up from reference TRBV5-4 and TRBJ2-1): ETGVTQSPTHLIKTRGQQVTLRCSSQSGHNTVSWYQQALGQGPQFIFQYYREEENGRGNFPPRFSGLQFPNYSSELNVNALELDDSALYLCASSPYPATPNNEQFFGPGTRLTVL.

The V gene is TRBV30, the J gene TRBJ2-1, with 7 bases aligning to TRBD1. V lost 7 bases and J lost 3; bases outside the gene matches: 18. There are 17 residues in the CDR3. Germline-derived CDR1 and CDR2 are GTSNPN and SVGIG (reference sequence). CDR3 nucleotides: TGTGCCTTACAGAAGCCAAGGGGGCAGGTCAGCTACAATGAGCAGTTCTTC. This sequence encodes CALQKPRGQVSYNEQFF.

J is TRBJ2-7 and V is TRBV29-1; D call uncertain. The V end was cut by 5 bases, the J end by 2 bases, with 10 bases between. The germline V gene encodes CDR1 SQVTM and CDR2 ANQGSEA. CDR3 length equals 12 residues. The CDR3 DNA reads as TGCAGCGTTAGGGCCCAGACCTACGAGCAGTACTTC. This gives the protein CSVRAQTYEQYF.

V gene TRBV12-3 or TRBV12-4 combines with J gene TRBJ2-1, with TRBD2 identical over 7 bases. CDR3 size: 12 residues. The trim removed 3 bases at V and 10 bases at J, leaving 3 bases unmatched. The CDR3 bases are TGTGCCAGCAGTTTGGGAGCGGGGGAGCAGTTCTTC. This gives the protein CASSLGAGEQFF.

The V and J genes are TRBV11-1 and TRBJ2-1; 14 nucleotides align to TRBD2. CDR1 and CDR2 from the germline V gene are SGHAT and FQDESV (reference sequence). V lost 5 bases, J lost 7 bases, and 4 bases stayed unmatched. CDR3 length equals 15 residues. For the CDR3, the DNA is TGTGCCAGCAGCCCGGGACTAGCGGGAGTAAATGAGCAGTTCTTC. Encoded protein: CASSPGLAGVNEQFF.